Below are 25 T cell receptor beta chains sequenced from a single sample in a study of blood T cells in healthy people across ages. Next came a second PCR, run for 7 to 11 cycles, which used a sample-barcoded 5' primer along with a J-beta primer mix. Each CDR3 protein gets one entry after TCRdb re-called the 5' RACE reads with MiXCR. Of some 1,000,000 distinct CDR3 sequences detected, roughly 24% appear once; the ten largest clones hold about 0.8%. The data were also submitted as part of a second study, on T cells of mothers and their children.

Specimen: blood. The origin of the receptors is a girl aged 2-10 years in good health.

This chain links TRBV11-2 with TRBJ1-2; D remains unclear. Germline lookup yields CDR1 SGHAT and CDR2 FQNNGV. The CDR3 has 13 amino acids. V lost 4 bases, J lost 6 bases, and 12 bases lay in between. CDR3 protein: CASSSWRAHGYTF. Here the CDR3 DNA reads TGTGCCAGCAGCTCGTGGAGGGCCCATGGCTACACCTTC.

In this sample, this clonotype turned up many times. The gene calls are TRBV25-1 and TRBJ2-7, with TRBD1 matching 10 bases. The CDR3 runs 16 residues. Germline V gene data show CDR1 as MGHDK and CDR2 as SYGVNS. V gave up 5 bases and J gave up 5 bases; unmatched junction bases: 12. This chain's CDR3 is CASSYNPGTGADEQYF. DNA for the CDR3: TGTGCCAGCAGTTATAACCCCGGGACAGGGGCGGACGAGCAGTACTTC.

This clonotype was seen a few times. The chain recombines TRBV6-1 with TRBJ2-5; D might be TRBD2 (5 bases). Germline-derived CDR1 and CDR2 are MNHNS and SASEGT. This CDR3 has 16 residues. V dropped 10 bases and J dropped 0 bases, with 21 bases sitting between them. CDR3 bases: TGTGCCACCAACGGTGAGGGAGCGCCTTACCAAGAGACCCAGTACTTC. This codes for CATNGEGAPYQETQYF.

The chain is built from TRBV5-1 and TRBJ2-7, with 8 bases lining up with TRBD1. This CDR3 contains 14 residues. The ends lost 4 bases at V and 5 bases at J; junction bases unmatched: 8. Germline V gene data show CDR1 as SGHRS and CDR2 as YFSETQ. The CDR3 here is CASSRTGRENEQYF. The CDR3 nucleotides are TGCGCCAGCAGCAGGACAGGGAGAGAGAACGAGCAGTACTTC. The whole variable domain, filled in from reference TRBV5-1 and TRBJ2-7, reads KAGVTQTPRYLIKTRGQQVTLSCSPISGHRSVSWYQQTPGQGLQFLFEYFSETQRNKGNFPGRFSGRQFSNSRSEMNVSTLELGDSALYLCASSRTGRENEQYFGPGTRLTVT.

This rearrangement joins TRBV29-1 to TRBJ2-1; 7 nucleotides match TRBD2. Germline values: CDR1 SQVTM, CDR2 ANQGSEA. V lost 7 bases, J lost 2 bases, and 8 bases stayed unmatched. This CDR3 is 14 amino acids long. DNA for the CDR3: TGCAGCGCCGCGGGAGAAGGAACCTACAATGAGCAGTTCTTC. It codes for CSAAGEGTYNEQFF.

This clonotype was found a few times. This chain uses TRBV4-1 with TRBJ2-3, with D maybe TRBD2 (6 bases). The length of the CDR3 is 17 residues. V was cut by 1 base and J by 0 bases, with 14 bases left in between. The V gene's germline CDR1 is MGHRA and CDR2 YSYEKL. This chain's CDR3 is CASSQVAQSGSTDTQYF. In DNA form, the CDR3 reads TGCGCCAGCAGCCAAGTCGCCCAAAGCGGGAGCACAGATACGCAGTATTTT.

This clonotype showed up just a few times. At one end the junction does not follow the germline gene, possibly because of a read error. J is TRBJ1-1 and V is TRBV7-9; D gene unclear. The CDR3 consists of 13 residues. Germline CDR1 and CDR2: SEHNR and FQNEAQ (reference sequence). CDR3 sequence (DNA): TGTGCCAGCAGTTTTCACGAGAACACCGAAGCTTTCTTT. Protein sequence: CASSFHENTEAFF.

The chain carries TRBV29-1 and TRBJ1-2; D is unclear. This CDR3 has 13 amino acids. V dropped 4 bases and J dropped 2 bases, with 11 bases sitting between them. Germline CDR1 SQVTM, CDR2 ANQGSEA. DNA for the CDR3: TGCAGCGTTGCAAACGGAGGGAACTATGGCTACACCTTC. This sequence encodes CSVANGGNYGYTF.

Only a few counts were recorded for this clonotype. CDR3 DNA: TGTGCCAGCAGTTACCCCGGCCCCCCGGAGGAAAAACTGTTTTTT. Its translation is CASSYPGPPEEKLFF. This chain links TRBV12-3 or TRBV12-4 with TRBJ1-4; D remains ambiguous. This CDR3 is 15 amino acids long. V lost 4 bases, J lost 8 bases, and 17 bases lay in between.

This clonotype was counted only a few times. V is TRBV9 and J is TRBJ1-1; D call uncertain. The CDR3 totals 14 residues. Trimming cost V 0 bases and J 2 bases, with 8 bases left between them. Germline assignment: CDR1 SGDLS and CDR2 YYNGEE. The CDR3 nucleotides read TGTGCCAGCAGCGTAGCTGGGTCAAACACTGAAGCTTTCTTT. As protein: CASSVAGSNTEAFF.

V usage is TRBV11-2 and J usage is TRBJ2-5, with 8 bases identical to TRBD2. The J call may be mistaken, given a closer DNA end match to TRBJ2-1. This CDR3 has 16 residues. Looked up from germline, CDR1 is SGHAT and CDR2 is FQNNGV. The CDR3 protein is CASSAPGLEVIYEQFF. The CDR3 DNA reads TGTGCCAGCAGCGCACCGGGACTAGAAGTCATTTACGAGCAGTTCTTC.

The J gene is TRBJ1-2, the V gene TRBV12-3 or TRBV12-4, with D hard to call. There are 15 residues in the CDR3. With 0 bases removed from V and 8 bases from J, the gap between germline ends came to 16 bases. The CDR3 loop is CASSLAVGTDGGYTF. The CDR3 DNA reads TGTGCCAGCAGTTTAGCGGTCGGCACGGACGGGGGCTACACCTTC.

The chain recombines TRBV28 with TRBJ1-3; D is possibly TRBD1 (5 bases). Trimming left V 3 bases short and J 2 bases short, with 11 bases between. CDR3 length: 15 residues. Germline values: CDR1 MDHEN, CDR2 SYDVKM. CDR3 sequence: CASSFRGGAGNTIYF. The DNA of the CDR3 is TGTGCCAGCAGTTTCCGGGGGGGAGCTGGAAACACCATATATTTT.

The V gene is TRBV13, the J gene TRBJ1-2; maybe TRBD1 (6 bases). Germline V gene lookup returns CDR1 PRHDT and CDR2 FYEKMQ (reference sequence). CDR3 size: 15 residues. V lost 5 bases, J lost 2 bases, and 15 bases lay in between. This chain's CDR3 is CASSPMGQINYGYTF. DNA for the CDR3: TGTGCCAGCAGCCCAATGGGACAAATCAACTATGGCTACACCTTC.

The gene calls are TRBV20-1 and TRBJ1-5, with D unresolved. The germline V and J ends were trimmed by 3 bases and 2 bases, with 14 bases remaining between them. CDR3 length equals 15 residues. CDR1 is DFQATT, CDR2 SNEGSKA, per germline (reference sequence). The CDR3, as DNA: TGCAGTGCTAGGAACCGCAAAGAGGGCAATCAGCCCCAGCATTTT. It yields the protein CSARNRKEGNQPQHF.

The table lists this clonotype with a few counts. Its ends do not fully match the called genes, so a read error is possible. The chain uses TRBV28 and TRBJ2-1, with TRBD1 matching 9 bases. The end of the DNA is better explained by TRBJ2-5, so the J call may be wrong. The germline V gene encodes CDR1 MDHEN and CDR2 SYDVKM. The CDR3 is made up of 16 amino acids. The CDR3 DNA follows: TGTACCAGCAGTGGGGGGGACAGGGTAATCGCCGAGACCCAGTACTTC. Residues: CTSSGGDRVIAETQYF.

V is TRBV20-1 and J is TRBJ2-3; 9 bases match TRBD2. The CDR3 covers 17 residues. The V gene's germline CDR1 is DFQATT and CDR2 SNEGSKA (reference sequence). With V trimmed by 3 bases and J by 4 bases, 14 bases remained unmatched. The CDR3 DNA is TGCAGTGCTAGGGAGGGACTAGCTGAAGCGGGAGCAGATACGCAGTATTTT. Translating it yields CSAREGLAEAGADTQYF.

The J gene is TRBJ1-2, the V gene TRBV11-3, with 7 bases matching TRBD1. This CDR3 region has 12 residues. V gave up 8 bases and J gave up 4 bases; unmatched junction bases: 4. Germline V CDR1 and CDR2: SGHNT, YENEEA. Here the CDR3 DNA reads TGTGCCAGCGGGACAGAATTCTATGGCTACACCTTC. Protein product: CASGTEFYGYTF. The full variable domain, rest sourced from reference TRBV11-3 and TRBJ1-2, is EAGVVQSPRYKIIEKKQPVAFWCNPISGHNTLYWYLQNLGQGPELLIRYENEEAVDDSQLPKDRFSAERLKGVDSTLKIQPAELGDSAVYLCASGTEFYGYTFGSGTRLTVV.

V gene TRBV7-9 combines with J gene TRBJ1-4, with D tentatively TRBD1 (5 bases). V was shortened by 2 bases and J by 3 bases, with 13 bases between the two germline ends. The CDR3 runs to 16 residues. CDR1 is SEHNR and CDR2 is FQNEAQ in the germline V gene (reference sequence). The chain's CDR3 is CASSLRRGSANEKLFF. The DNA for the CDR3 is TGTGCCAGCAGCTTAAGGAGGGGTAGCGCTAATGAAAAACTGTTTTTT.

The CDR3 sequence is CSIRTGGTDTQYF. As DNA, the CDR3 is TGCAGCATCAGGACAGGGGGGACAGATACGCAGTATTTT. The gene calls are TRBV29-1 and TRBJ2-3; 10 positions match TRBD1. CDR3 length: 13 residues. CDR1 is SQVTM, CDR2 ANQGSEA, per germline. The V segment lost 8 bases and the J segment 3 bases; nucleotides outside the gene matches: 5.

This clonotype was seen a few times. This sequence joins TRBV12-5 and TRBJ2-7; D possibly corresponds to TRBD1 (6 bases). Germline CDR1 reads LGHNT; CDR2 reads FRNRAP. This CDR3 region has 15 residues. Trimming pared 10 bases from V and 2 bases from J, leaving 21 bases between. In DNA form, the CDR3 reads TGTGCTAAGGCAGGGGAAGGACCAAGGACCTACGAGCAGTACTTC. It yields the protein CAKAGEGPRTYEQYF.

Points on this clonotype: At one of its ends the junction is not consistent with the germline gene, which may arise from a read error. This chain links TRBV12-3 or TRBV12-4 with TRBJ1-2; D not certain. The CDR3 covers 11 residues. The chain's CDR3 is CASSSESFYTF. As DNA, the CDR3 is TGTGCTAGCAGTTCGGAATCCTTCTACACCTTC.

This chain links TRBV4-2 with TRBJ2-5; 11 bases match TRBD1. The J call could be wrong; TRBJ2-7 is a better fit for the DNA end. The CDR3 has 16 residues. Germline values: CDR1 LGHNA, CDR2 YNFKEQ. DNA of the CDR3: TGTGCCAGCAGCCAAGATCGGACAGGGGGCTCGTACGAGCAGTACTTC. Protein product: CASSQDRTGGSYEQYF.

In its sample, this clonotype was seen a few times. The rearrangement joins TRBV7-2 to TRBJ1-2, with D possibly TRBD1 on 6 matching bases. Germline CDR1 SGHTA, CDR2 FQGNSA. The CDR3 totals 14 residues. V was trimmed by 4 bases and J by 2 bases, leaving 11 bases between them. Here the CDR3 DNA reads TGTGCCAGCAGCTACCGACAGGTCAACTATGGCTACACCTTC. Residues: CASSYRQVNYGYTF. Filled out from reference TRBV7-2 and TRBJ1-2, the complete variable domain reads GAGVSQSPSNKVTEKGKDVELRCDPISGHTALYWYRQSLGQGLEFLIYFQGNSAPDKSGLPSDRFSAERTGGSVSTLTIQRTQQEDSAVYLCASSYRQVNYGYTFGSGTRLTVV.

The chain couples TRBV4-3 to TRBJ2-1; D not resolved. The germline CDR1 and CDR2 sequences are LGHNA and YSLEER. Trimming removed 0 bases at V and 6 bases at J, with 9 bases between. The CDR3 runs 14 residues. The CDR3 bases are TGCGCCAGCAGCCAAGAACGGCAGATCAATGAGCAGTTCTTC. Its translation is CASSQERQINEQFF.